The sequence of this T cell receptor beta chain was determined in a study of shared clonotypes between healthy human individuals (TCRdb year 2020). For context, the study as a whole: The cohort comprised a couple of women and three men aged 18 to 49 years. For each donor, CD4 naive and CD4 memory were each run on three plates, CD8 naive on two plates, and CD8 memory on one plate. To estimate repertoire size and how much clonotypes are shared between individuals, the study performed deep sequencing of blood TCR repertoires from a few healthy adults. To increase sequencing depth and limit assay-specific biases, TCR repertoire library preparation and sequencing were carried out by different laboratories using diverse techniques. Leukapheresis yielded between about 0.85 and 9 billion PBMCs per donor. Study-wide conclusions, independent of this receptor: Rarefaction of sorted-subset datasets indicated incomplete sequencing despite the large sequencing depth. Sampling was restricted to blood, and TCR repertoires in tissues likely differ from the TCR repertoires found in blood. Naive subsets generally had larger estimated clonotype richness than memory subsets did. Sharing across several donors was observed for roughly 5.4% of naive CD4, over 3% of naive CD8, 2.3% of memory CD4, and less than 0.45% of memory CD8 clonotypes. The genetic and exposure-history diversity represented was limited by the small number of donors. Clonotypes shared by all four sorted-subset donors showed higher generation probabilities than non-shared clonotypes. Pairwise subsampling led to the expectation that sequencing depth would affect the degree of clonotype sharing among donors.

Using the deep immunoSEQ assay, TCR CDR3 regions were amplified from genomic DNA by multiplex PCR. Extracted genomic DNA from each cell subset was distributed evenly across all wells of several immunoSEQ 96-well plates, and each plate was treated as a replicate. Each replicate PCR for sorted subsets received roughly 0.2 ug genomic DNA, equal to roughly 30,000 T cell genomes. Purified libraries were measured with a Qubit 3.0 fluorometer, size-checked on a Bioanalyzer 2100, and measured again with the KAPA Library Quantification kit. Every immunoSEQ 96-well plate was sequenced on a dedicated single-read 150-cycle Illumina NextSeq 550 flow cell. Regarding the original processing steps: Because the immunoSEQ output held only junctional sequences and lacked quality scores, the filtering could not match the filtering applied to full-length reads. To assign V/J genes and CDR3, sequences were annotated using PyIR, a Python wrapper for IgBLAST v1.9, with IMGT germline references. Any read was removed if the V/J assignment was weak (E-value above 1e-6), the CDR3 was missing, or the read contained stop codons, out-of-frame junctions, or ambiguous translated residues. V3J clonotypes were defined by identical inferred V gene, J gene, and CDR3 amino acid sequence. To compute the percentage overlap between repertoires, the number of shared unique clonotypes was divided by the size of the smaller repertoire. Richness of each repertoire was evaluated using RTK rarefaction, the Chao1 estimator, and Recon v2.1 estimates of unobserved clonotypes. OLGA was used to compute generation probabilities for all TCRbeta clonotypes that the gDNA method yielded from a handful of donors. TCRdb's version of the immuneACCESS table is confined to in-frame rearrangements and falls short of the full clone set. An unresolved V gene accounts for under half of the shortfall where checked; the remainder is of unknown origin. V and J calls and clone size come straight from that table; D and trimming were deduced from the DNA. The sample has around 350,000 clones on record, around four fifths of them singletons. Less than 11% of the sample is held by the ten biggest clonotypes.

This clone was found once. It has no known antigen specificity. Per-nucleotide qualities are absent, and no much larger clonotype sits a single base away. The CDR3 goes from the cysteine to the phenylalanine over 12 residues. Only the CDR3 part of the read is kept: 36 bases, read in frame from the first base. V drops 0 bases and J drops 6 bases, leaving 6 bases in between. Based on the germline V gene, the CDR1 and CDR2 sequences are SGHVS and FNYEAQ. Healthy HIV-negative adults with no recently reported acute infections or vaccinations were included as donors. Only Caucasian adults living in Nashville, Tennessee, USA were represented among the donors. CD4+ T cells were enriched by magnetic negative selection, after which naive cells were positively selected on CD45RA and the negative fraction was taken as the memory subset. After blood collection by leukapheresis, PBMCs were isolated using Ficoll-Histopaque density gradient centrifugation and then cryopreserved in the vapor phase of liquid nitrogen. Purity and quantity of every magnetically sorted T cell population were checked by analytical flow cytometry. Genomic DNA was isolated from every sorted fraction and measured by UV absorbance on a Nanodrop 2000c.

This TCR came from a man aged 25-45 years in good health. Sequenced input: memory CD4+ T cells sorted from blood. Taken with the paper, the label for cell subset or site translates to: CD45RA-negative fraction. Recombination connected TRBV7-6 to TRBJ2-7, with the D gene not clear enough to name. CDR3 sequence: CASSLATGEQYF. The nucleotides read TGTGCCAGCAGCTTAGCGACCGGCGAGCAGTACTTC.